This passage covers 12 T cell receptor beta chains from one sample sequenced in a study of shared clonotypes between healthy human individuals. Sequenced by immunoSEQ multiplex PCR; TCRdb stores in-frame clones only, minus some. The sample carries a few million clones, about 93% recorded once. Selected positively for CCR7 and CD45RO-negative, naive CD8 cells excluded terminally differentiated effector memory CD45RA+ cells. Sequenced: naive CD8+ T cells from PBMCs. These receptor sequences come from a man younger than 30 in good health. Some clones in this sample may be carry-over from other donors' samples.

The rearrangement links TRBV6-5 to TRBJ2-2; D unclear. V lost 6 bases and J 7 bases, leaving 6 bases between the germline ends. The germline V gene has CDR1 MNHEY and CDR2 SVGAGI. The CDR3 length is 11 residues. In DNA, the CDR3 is TGTGCCAGCAGGGAGATCGGGGAGCTGTTTTTT. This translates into CASREIGELFF.

CDR3: CASRLIQGSEETQYF. Here the CDR3 DNA reads TGTGCCAGCAGACTTATACAGGGGTCGGAAGAGACCCAGTACTTC. The chain combines TRBV27 with TRBJ2-5; 7 bases line up with TRBD1. V trimming: 6 bases; J trimming: 3 bases; junction bases outside the gene matches: 10. Germline V gene lookup returns CDR1 MNHEY and CDR2 SMNVEV (reference sequence). CDR3 length equals 15 residues.

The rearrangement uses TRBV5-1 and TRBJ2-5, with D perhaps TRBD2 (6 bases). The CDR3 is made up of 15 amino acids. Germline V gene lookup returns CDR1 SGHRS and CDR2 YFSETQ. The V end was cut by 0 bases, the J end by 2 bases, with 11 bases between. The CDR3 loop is CASSLEGGVQETQYF. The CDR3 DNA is TGCGCCAGCAGCTTGGAAGGCGGGGTGCAAGAGACCCAGTACTTC.

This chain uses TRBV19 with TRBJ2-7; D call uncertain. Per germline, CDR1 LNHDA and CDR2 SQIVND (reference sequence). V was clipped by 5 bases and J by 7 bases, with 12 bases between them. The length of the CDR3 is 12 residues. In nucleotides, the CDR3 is TGTGCCAGTAGTCTGGCCAATGGAGAGCAGTACTTC. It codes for CASSLANGEQYF.

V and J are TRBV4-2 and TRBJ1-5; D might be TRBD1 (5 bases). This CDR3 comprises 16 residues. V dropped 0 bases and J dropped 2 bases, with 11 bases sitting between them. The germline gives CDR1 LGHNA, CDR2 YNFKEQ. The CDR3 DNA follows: TGTGCCAGCAGCCAAGAAACCGGGGACGGCAATCAGCCCCAGCATTTT. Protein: CASSQETGDGNQPQHF.

The CDR3 loop is CASTATGLDQETQYF. The CDR3, as DNA: TGTGCCAGTACCGCGACGGGACTAGACCAAGAGACCCAGTACTTC. The chain uses TRBV19 and TRBJ2-5; TRBD2 matches 8 bases. This CDR3 has 15 residues. The germline V gene encodes CDR1 LNHDA and CDR2 SQIVND (reference sequence). V lost 7 bases, J lost 0 bases, and 7 bases stayed unmatched.

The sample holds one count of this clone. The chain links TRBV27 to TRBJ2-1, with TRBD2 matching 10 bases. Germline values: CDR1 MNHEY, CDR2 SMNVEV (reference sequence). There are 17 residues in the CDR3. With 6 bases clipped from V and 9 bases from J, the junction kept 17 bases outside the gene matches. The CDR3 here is CASRASGRAYILSEQFF. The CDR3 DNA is TGTGCCAGCAGGGCTAGCGGGAGAGCATATATTTTGAGTGAGCAGTTCTTC.

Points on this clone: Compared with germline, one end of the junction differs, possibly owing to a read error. The CDR3 DNA reads TGTGCCACCAGTTCTTGGCGGGAGGCCGCAGATACGCAGTATTTT. Its protein is CATSSWREAADTQYF. This chain connects TRBV28 to TRBJ2-3, with 8 bases matching TRBD2. The CDR3 has 15 residues. Germline V gene data show CDR1 as MDHEN and CDR2 as SYDVKM.

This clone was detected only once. The CDR3 nucleotides are TGTGCCAGCAGTCAGGGGGAGCATGGCTACACCTTC. This codes for CASSQGEHGYTF. This chain joins TRBV13 and TRBJ1-2; TRBD1 matches at 7 bases. V lost 6 bases, J lost 6 bases, and 4 bases stayed unmatched. This CDR3 contains 12 residues. Germline loops: CDR1 PRHDT, CDR2 FYEKMQ (reference sequence).

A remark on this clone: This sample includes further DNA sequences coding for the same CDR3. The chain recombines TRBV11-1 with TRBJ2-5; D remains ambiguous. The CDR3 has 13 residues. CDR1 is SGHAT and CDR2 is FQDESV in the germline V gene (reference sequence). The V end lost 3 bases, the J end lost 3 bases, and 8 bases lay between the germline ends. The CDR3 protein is CASSLDGEETQYF. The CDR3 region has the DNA TGTGCCAGCAGCTTGGACGGAGAAGAGACCCAGTACTTC.

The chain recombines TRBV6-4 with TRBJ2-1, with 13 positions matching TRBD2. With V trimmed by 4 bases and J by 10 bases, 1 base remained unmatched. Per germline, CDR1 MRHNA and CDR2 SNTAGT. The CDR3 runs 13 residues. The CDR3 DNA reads TGTGCCAGCAGTGGACTAGCGGGAGGAGAGCAGTTCTTC. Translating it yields CASSGLAGGEQFF.

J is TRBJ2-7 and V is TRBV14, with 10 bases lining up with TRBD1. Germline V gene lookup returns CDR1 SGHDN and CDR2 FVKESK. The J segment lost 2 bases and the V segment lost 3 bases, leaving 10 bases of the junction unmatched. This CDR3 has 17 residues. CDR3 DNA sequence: TGTGCCAGCAGCCACTGGGCAACCGGGACAGGGGCCTACGAGCAGTACTTC. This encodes CASSHWATGTGAYEQYF.